This T cell receptor beta chain was obtained from a study of T cells in narcolepsy. About the research overall: Donors had narcolepsy type 1 or type 2, or were healthy controls.

Trimming pared 0 bases from V and 7 bases from J, leaving 10 bases between. CDR3 length equals 13 residues. CDR1 and CDR2 from the germline V gene are SGHKS and YYEKEE (reference sequence). Details on this clone: Its antigen is not identified.

Using immunoSEQ multiplex PCR, the repertoire was profiled, and TCRdb retains in-frame clones only, with some absent. The sample has approximately 8,100 clones, about 63% seen once. The study, taken as a whole, reports: Autoreactive clonotypes reportedly recurred in blood of same and different patients, not controls.

Sequenced: CD45RA- memory CD8+ T cells from PBMCs. This TCR was recovered from a human donor with narcolepsy. The J gene is TRBJ1-2, the V gene TRBV5-5; no clear D. The CDR3 spells CASSLARDSGYTF. CDR3 bases: TGTGCCAGCAGCTTGGCCCGAGACTCTGGCTACACCTTC.